This TCR beta chain emerged from a study of T cells in Graves' hyperthyroidism and ophthalmopathy. Newly diagnosed patients aged 18 to 65 had hyperthyroidism of under 2 months' duration. Diagnoses were established using clinical symptoms, serum thyroxine and TRAb, thyroid ultrasound and orbital computed tomography. A few counts support this clonotype. There were TCR beta CDR3 regions amplified from RNA transcripts. The HTBI set primed first-round TCR CDR3 RT-PCR. Each CDR3 protein is one row after TCRdb ran MiXCR on the multiplex PCR reads. The sample has some 720,000 distinct CDR3 sequences; about a sixth are singletons. The sequenced sample was blood. The TCR was taken from a man aged 18 to 30 with Graves' hyperthyroidism.

The DNA of the CDR3 is TGCAGCGTTGCGCCCAGGCTGAGCACCGGGGAGCTGTTTTTT. It specifies CSVAPRLSTGELFF. V gene TRBV29-1 combines with J gene TRBJ2-2; D remains unclear. This CDR3 spans 14 amino acids. Trimming removed 4 bases from V and 4 bases from J, with 13 bases in between. Germline-derived CDR1 and CDR2 are SQVTM and ANQGSEA.